A selection of T cell receptor beta chains follows, all from one sample in a study of blood T cell repertoires in COVID-19. The assay was immunoSEQ multiplex PCR, and TCRdb's table has in-frame clones only and misses some. The table lists around 270,000 clones, approximately 85% of them singletons. The sample taken for sequencing was peripheral blood. The receptors derive from a human donor with COVID-19, enrolled during active disease. The donor label of this sample is uncertain. CDR3s include the opening cysteine and the closing phenylalanine or tryptophan. The D gene is left open where the match is weak. Clone size, where shown, is once, few, many, or a class for clones that have expanded.

abundance,v_gene,j_gene,d_gene,CDR3aa,CDR3nt
-,TRBV28,TRBJ1-1,-,CASSFWTKNTEAFF,TGTGCCAGCAGTTTTTGGACAAAGAACACTGAAGCTTTCTTT
-,TRBV2,TRBJ1-5,-,CASSDLQGNQPQHF,TGTGCCAGCAGTGATCTCCAGGGCAATCAGCCCCAGCATTTT
-,TRBV4-1,TRBJ1-2,-,CASSHPTGAIFGYTF,TGCGCCAGCAGCCATCCGACAGGAGCGATATTTGGCTACACCTTC
-,TRBV7-2,TRBJ1-6,-,CASSLVGDSPLHF,TGTGCCAGCAGCTTAGTGGGCGATTCACCCCTCCACTTT
-,TRBV6-2/TRBV6-3,TRBJ2-7,-,CASSYPPLASSYEQYF,TGTGCCAGCAGTTATCCACCTTTGGCAAGCTCCTACGAGCAGTACTTC
-,TRBV5-1,TRBJ2-3,-,CASSVLQSSTDTQYF,TGCGCCAGCAGCGTTTTACAATCTAGCACAGATACGCAGTATTTT
-,TRBV19,TRBJ1-5,-,CASKKGHQPQHF,TGTGCCAGTAAAAAAGGACACCAGCCCCAGCATTTT
-,TRBV14,TRBJ2-5,TRBD2,CASRLSGRFQETQYF,TGTGCCAGCAGGCTCAGCGGGAGGTTCCAAGAGACCCAGTACTTC
-,TRBV11-3,TRBJ1-2,TRBD1,CASSGRQGRGYTF,TGTGCCAGCAGCGGAAGACAGGGCCGAGGCTACACCTTC
once,TRBV9,TRBJ2-1,-,CASSVLAGPSYNEQFF,TGTGCCAGCAGCGTATTGGCGGGCCCCTCCTACAATGAGCAGTTCTTC
-,TRBV5-1,TRBJ1-5,-,CASSPWGDNQPQHF,TGCGCCAGCAGCCCCTGGGGAGACAATCAGCCCCAGCATTTT
-,TRBV5-1,TRBJ2-3,-,CASSRDTDTQYF,TGCGCCAGCAGCCGAGACACAGATACGCAGTATTTT
-,TRBV6-6,TRBJ2-1,TRBD2,CASSSSAGSSYNEQFF,TGTGCCAGCAGTTCATCAGCGGGAAGCTCCTACAATGAGCAGTTCTTC